These 24 T cell receptor beta chains came from one sample sequenced in a study of blood T cell repertoires in COVID-19. Profiled with immunoSEQ multiplex PCR; TCRdb holds only in-frame clones, not every one. The profile covers 85,000 to 130,000 clones, with just over 90% appearing a single time and over 0.95% taken by the ten largest. The sample comprised peripheral blood. The origin of the receptors is a man aged 55 to 70 with acute or convalescent COVID-19.

The chain carries TRBV19 and TRBJ2-2, with 9 bases fitting TRBD2. After removal of 2 bases from V and 4 bases from J, the junction contained 2 bases not matched to a gene. The CDR3 extends over 15 amino acids. Per germline, CDR1 LNHDA and CDR2 SQIVND (reference sequence). Here the CDR3 reads CASSIPSGATGELFF. CDR3 sequence (DNA): TGTGCCAGTAGTATACCTAGCGGGGCCACCGGGGAGCTGTTTTTT.

This clone has more than one count but fewer than ten. The V and J genes are TRBV7-8 and TRBJ1-1, with TRBD1 as a possible D gene (6 bases). Germline V gene lookup returns CDR1 SGHVS and CDR2 FQNEAQ. The CDR3 consists of 14 residues. V was cut by 6 bases and J by 4 bases, with 15 bases left in between. The CDR3, as DNA: TGTGCCAGCAGGGACAGCTACCTGAGCACTGAAGCTTTCTTT. Its protein is CASRDSYLSTEAFF.

This clone was counted a single time. This chain links TRBV10-3 with TRBJ2-3; TRBD2 matches 11 bases. The CDR3 sequence is 14 residues long. Germline CDR1 is ENHRY and CDR2 is SYGVKD. The V and J ends lost 10 bases and 0 bases, in that order; junction bases with no gene match: 3. CDR3 residues: CATGTSGSTDTQYF. The CDR3 DNA reads TGTGCCACCGGGACTAGCGGAAGCACAGATACGCAGTATTTT.

This clone has more than one count but fewer than ten. This chain joins TRBV2 and TRBJ2-7; D remains unclear. The CDR3 has 12 residues. Germline CDR1 is SNHLY and CDR2 is FYNNEI. The V end lost 6 bases, the J end lost 6 bases, and 12 bases lay between the germline ends. The CDR3 DNA reads TGTGCCAGCAGCGGCGACTTGGGCGAGCAGTACGTC. Its translation is CASSGDLGEQYV.

This sequence joins TRBV25-1 and TRBJ2-2; TRBD1 is a possible D gene (5 bases). V lost 3 bases and J lost 5, with 13 bases in between. CDR1 is MGHDK, CDR2 SYGVNS, per germline. This CDR3 has 15 amino acids. The CDR3 loop is CASSDNGRVTGELFF. The CDR3 DNA sequence: TGTGCCAGCAGTGATAATGGCAGGGTGACCGGGGAGCTGTTTTTT.

V and J are TRBV19 and TRBJ2-2, with 11 bases that match TRBD1. This CDR3 spans 17 amino acids. CDR1 and CDR2 (germline): LNHDA, SQIVND (reference sequence). V gave up 1 base and J gave up 7 bases; unmatched junction bases: 8. CDR3 DNA sequence: TGTGCCAGTAGTATAGCGTTCAGGACAGGGGGCTTCGGGGAGCTGTTTTTT. It codes for CASSIAFRTGGFGELFF.

This chain joins TRBV3-1 (or the pseudogene TRBV3-2) and TRBJ1-2; 9 bases map to TRBD1. V shed 3 bases and J 1 base; nucleotides not matched to a gene: 9. The V gene's germline CDR1 is LGHDT and CDR2 YNNKEL (reference sequence). This CDR3 has 17 residues. CDR3 DNA sequence: TGTGCCAGCAGCCAGATGTCGCCGGGACAGGGTAACTATGGCTACACCTTC. Its protein product is CASSQMSPGQGNYGYTF.

J is TRBJ2-2 and V is TRBV3-1 (or the pseudogene TRBV3-2), with D maybe TRBD2 (6 bases). The CDR3 sequence is 15 residues long. CDR1 is LGHDT, CDR2 YNNKEL, per germline (reference sequence). V shed 5 bases and J shed 7 bases, with 17 bases lying between them. The CDR3 loop reads CASSKGTGPGGELFF. CDR3 sequence (DNA): TGTGCCAGCAGCAAAGGGACTGGGCCCGGCGGGGAGCTGTTTTTT.

The V gene is TRBV5-1, the J gene TRBJ1-5, with D perhaps TRBD1 (5 bases). The V and J ends lost 4 bases and 4 bases respectively, with 12 bases between them. The germline CDR1 and CDR2 sequences are SGHRS and YFSETQ. The CDR3 loop spans 14 amino acids. Here the CDR3 DNA reads TGCGCCAGCAGCCTCTCAGGGACTAATCAGCCCCAGCATTTT. Its translation: CASSLSGTNQPQHF.

The rearrangement uses TRBV5-1 and TRBJ2-3; the match to TRBD2 covers 10 bases. The CDR3 contains 15 residues. CDR1 SGHRS and CDR2 YFSETQ come from the germline V gene. After removal of 4 bases from V and 0 bases from J, the junction contained 2 bases not matched to a gene. The chain's CDR3 is CASSTSGASTDTQYF. The CDR3 bases are TGCGCCAGCAGCACTAGCGGGGCTAGCACAGATACGCAGTATTTT.

This clone occurred once. The chain uses TRBV19 and TRBJ2-1; a possible D gene is TRBD1 (5 bases). With 1 base removed from V and 6 bases from J, the gap between germline ends came to 7 bases. The CDR3 contains 13 residues. Germline assignment: CDR1 LNHDA and CDR2 SQIVND (reference sequence). CDR3 nucleotides: TGTGCCAGTAGTATAGGACAGCTCAATGAGCAGTTCTTC. It yields the protein CASSIGQLNEQFF. The variable domain in full, completed from reference TRBV19 and TRBJ2-1, reads DGGITQSPKYLFRKEGQNVTLSCEQNLNHDAMYWYRQDPGQGLRLIYYSQIVNDFQKGDIAEGYSVSREKKESFPLTVTSAQKNPTAFYLCASSIGQLNEQFFGPGTRLTVL.

The V and J genes are TRBV3-1 (or the pseudogene TRBV3-2) and TRBJ2-7; TRBD1 matches 7 bases. The CDR3 runs to 16 residues. Trimming cost V 6 bases and J 6 bases; bases outside gene matches: 17. Germline CDR1 is LGHDT and CDR2 is YNNKEL (reference sequence). The CDR3 here is CASSYKTGVAGREQYF. The CDR3 coding sequence is TGTGCCAGCAGTTATAAAACAGGGGTCGCCGGACGCGAGCAGTACTTC.

The chain recombines TRBV7-9 with TRBJ1-1; D uncertain. The CDR3 spans 11 residues. Germline CDR1 reads SEHNR; CDR2 reads FQNEAQ (reference sequence). The ends were cut back, 3 bases at V and 8 bases at J, with 7 bases in the middle. The CDR3, as DNA: TGTGCCAGCAGCTTTAGTACGGAAGCTTTCTTT. Protein: CASSFSTEAFF.

This sequence joins TRBV5-4 and TRBJ2-1; the match to TRBD2 covers 10 bases. Germline CDR1 is SGHNT and CDR2 is YYREEE (reference sequence). Trimming cost V 3 bases and J 7 bases; bases outside gene matches: 7. The CDR3 sequence is 15 residues long. The CDR3 sequence is CASSSGLAVGNEQFF. The CDR3 nucleotides are TGTGCCAGCAGCTCCGGACTAGCGGTTGGGAATGAGCAGTTCTTC.

The chain is built from TRBV7-9 and TRBJ2-7; D perhaps matches TRBD1 (6 bases). Germline CDR1 and CDR2: SEHNR and FQNEAQ (reference sequence). The CDR3 extends over 14 amino acids. Trimming pared 3 bases from V and 1 base from J, leaving 10 bases between. The CDR3 sequence: CASSFNRESYEQYF. The CDR3 nucleotides are TGTGCCAGCAGCTTCAACAGGGAATCCTACGAGCAGTACTTC.

The V call is TRBV15, the J call TRBJ2-1; 9 bases map to TRBD2. CDR1 is LNHNV and CDR2 is YYDKDF in the germline V gene (reference sequence). The CDR3 runs to 17 residues. Trimming cost V 0 bases and J 6 bases; bases outside gene matches: 9. The CDR3 DNA is TGTGCCACCAGCAGAGATTTGGCGGGAGGGCCTGGCAATGAGCAGTTCTTC. Translation gives CATSRDLAGGPGNEQFF.

The V gene is TRBV9, the J gene TRBJ2-2, with D possibly TRBD2 on 7 matching bases. The germline V and J ends were trimmed by 0 bases and 5 bases, with 17 bases remaining between them. Germline loops: CDR1 SGDLS, CDR2 YYNGEE. The CDR3 is 17 amino acids. In nucleotides, the CDR3 is TGTGCCAGCAGCGTAGCTTCGGGGGGCGCGGTGACCGGGGAGCTGTTTTTT. This translates into CASSVASGGAVTGELFF. The variable domain in full, completed from reference TRBV9 and TRBJ2-2, reads DSGVTQTPKHLITATGQRVTLRCSPRSGDLSVYWYQQSLDQGLQFLIQYYNGEERAKGNILERFSAQQFPDLHSELNLSSLELGDSALYFCASSVASGGAVTGELFFGEGSRLTVL.

This chain joins TRBV19 and TRBJ1-2, with a weak D call TRBD1 (5 bases). Deletions cut 5 bases from V and 4 bases from J, with 11 bases between. The germline V gene has CDR1 LNHDA and CDR2 SQIVND (reference sequence). There are 13 residues in the CDR3. The CDR3 coding sequence is TGTGCCAGTAGTGGGGGACTGGGCTATGGCTACACCTTC. Translated: CASSGGLGYGYTF.

V gene TRBV27 combines with J gene TRBJ1-3; D might be TRBD1 (6 bases). Trimming stripped 5 bases from V and 1 base from J, with 15 bases between. Germline V lookup: CDR1 MNHEY, CDR2 SMNVEV (reference sequence). There are 16 residues in the CDR3. The CDR3 nucleotides read TGTGCCAGCAGTCGAACAGGGCGCGAATCTGGAAACACCATATATTTT. It codes for CASSRTGRESGNTIYF.

V gene TRBV5-1 combines with J gene TRBJ2-1; 7 bases align to TRBD1. The length of the CDR3 is 15 residues. V dropped 0 bases and J dropped 4; count of bases not matched to a gene: 4. Germline V gene sequence: CDR1 SGHRS, CDR2 YFSETQ. CDR3 bases: TGCGCCAGCAGCTTGGAGGGGGCCGGGTACAATGAGCAGTTCTTC. Translated: CASSLEGAGYNEQFF.

The table lists this clone with a count of one. Other DNA sequences of this sample code for an identical CDR3. The chain is built from TRBV7-3 and TRBJ1-1, with 9 bases matching TRBD1. Trimming took 3 bases from V and 8 from J; bases not matched to a gene: 1. The CDR3 runs to 12 residues. CDR1 SGHTA and CDR2 FQGTGA come from the germline V gene. The CDR3 loop reads CASSLGTGEAFF. The CDR3 coding sequence is TGTGCCAGCAGCTTGGGGACAGGGGAAGCTTTCTTT.

The rearrangement joins TRBV30 to TRBJ1-1; D is undetermined. V was clipped by 2 bases and J by 0 bases, with 13 bases between them. CDR1 GTSNPN and CDR2 SVGIG come from the germline V gene (reference sequence). CDR3 length: 15 amino acids. This CDR3 is CAWSPPWSVNTEAFF. The CDR3, as DNA: TGTGCCTGGAGTCCTCCCTGGTCGGTGAACACTGAAGCTTTCTTT. The variable domain in full, completed from reference TRBV30 and TRBJ1-1, reads SQTIHQWPATLVQPVGSPLSLECTVEGTSNPNLYWYRQAAGRGLQLLFYSVGIGQISSEVPQNLSASRPQDRQFILSSKKLLLSDSGFYLCAWSPPWSVNTEAFFGQGTRLTVV.

The chain recombines TRBV21-1 with TRBJ2-7; the listed D gene, TRBD1, was not tested against the DNA. TRBV21-1 is labeled a pseudogene. CDR3 length: 15 amino acids. The CDR3 nucleotides are TGTGCCGCCCTCCGAAGGCAGGGAAGAGCCTACGAGCAGTACGTC. Its translation is CAALRRQGRAYEQYV.

The genes are TRBV19 and TRBJ1-1; D uncertain. This CDR3 region has 14 residues. The V gene lost 2 bases and the J gene lost 6 bases, with 13 bases spanning the gap. Germline CDR1 reads LNHDA; CDR2 reads SQIVND (reference sequence). CDR3 protein: CASSISGVVAEAFF. In DNA, the CDR3 is TGTGCCAGTAGTATATCGGGAGTGGTAGCTGAAGCTTTCTTT.